What follows are 7 T cell receptor beta chains derived from one specimen sequenced in a study of shared clonotypes between healthy human individuals. The naive CD8 subset, CD45RO-negative cells positively selected for CCR7, excluded terminally differentiated effector memory CD45RA+ cells. This table comes from immunoSEQ multiplex PCR, and its TCRdb copy is limited to in-frame clones, with some not included. The sample yields roughly 770,000 clones, just over 95% seen once. The sequenced material came from naive CD8+ T cells sorted from blood. The receptors shown here come from a man in his thirties or forties in good health.

The genes are TRBV29-1 and TRBJ2-3, with 7 bases matching TRBD2. CDR1 and CDR2 from the germline V gene are SQVTM and ANQGSEA. The length of the CDR3 is 17 residues. V dropped 7 bases and J dropped 4; count of bases not matched to a gene: 20. The CDR3, as DNA: TGCAGCGGGGGTCCGGTGGGATGGCGGGAGAACTCAGATACGCAGTATTTT. It is translated as CSGGPVGWRENSDTQYF.

The chain uses TRBV14 and TRBJ2-5; D gene uncertain. The CDR3 loop spans 14 amino acids. Trimming took 3 bases from V and 2 from J, leaving 10 bases between them. The germline gives CDR1 SGHDN, CDR2 FVKESK. The CDR3 is CASSQVSWQETQYF. The CDR3 nucleotides are TGTGCCAGCAGCCAGGTTTCGTGGCAAGAGACCCAGTACTTC.

This clone was recorded only once. This CDR3 is also generated by other DNA sequences in the sample. CDR3 residues: CASSPWGDEQFF. The CDR3, as DNA: TGTGCCAGCAGCCCGTGGGGGGATGAGCAGTTCTTC. The chain is built from TRBV9 and TRBJ2-1, with D tentatively TRBD2 (6 bases). The V gene's germline CDR1 is SGDLS and CDR2 YYNGEE. Trimming cost V 4 bases and J 8 bases, with 10 bases left between them. The CDR3 is 12 residues long.

V and J are TRBV30 and TRBJ2-5; D is undetermined. Per germline, CDR1 GTSNPN and CDR2 SVGIG (reference sequence). V was cut by 5 bases and J by 5 bases, with 15 bases left in between. This CDR3 region has 13 residues. The CDR3 coding sequence is TGTGCCTGGGCTCCAGGCAGTAGTGAGACCCAGTACTTC. It is translated as CAWAPGSSETQYF.

As DNA, the CDR3 is TGTGCCAGCAGCTCTACAGGGGGCGGTGAAAGAGAGGAAAAACTGTTTTTT. Its translation: CASSSTGGGEREEKLFF. The chain employs TRBV7-9 and TRBJ1-4; the match to TRBD1 covers 9 bases. V gave up 4 bases and J gave up 8 bases; unmatched junction bases: 14. CDR3 length: 17 residues. Germline CDR1 SEHNR, CDR2 FQNEAQ (reference sequence).

The chain recombines TRBV7-2 with TRBJ1-1; no clear D. The length of the CDR3 is 12 residues. V lost 6 bases to trimming and J lost 4 bases, with 9 bases between them. Germline V gene sequence: CDR1 SGHTA, CDR2 FQGNSA. The CDR3 sequence is CASSFGSTEAFF. The CDR3 DNA reads TGTGCCAGCAGTTTCGGTAGCACTGAAGCTTTCTTT.

Comment on this clone: Other nucleotide sequences in the sample specify the same CDR3. The chain joins TRBV27 to TRBJ2-7, with TRBD1 as a possible D gene (6 bases). Germline V gene data show CDR1 as MNHEY and CDR2 as SMNVEV (reference sequence). CDR3 length: 13 amino acids. V lost 4 bases and J 0 bases, leaving 7 bases between the germline ends. The CDR3 here is CASSYRDSYEQYF. The CDR3 DNA follows: TGTGCCAGCAGTTACAGGGACTCCTACGAGCAGTACTTC.